This T cell receptor (beta chain) was sequenced for a study of T cell responses to AZD1222 COVID-19 vaccine. The table came from immunoSEQ multiplex PCR; TCRdb's copy has only in-frame clones and leaves some out. The data contain 150,000 or so clones, 92% of them singletons. J lost 4 bases, V lost 1 base, and 6 bases had no gene match. The CDR3 loop spans 15 amino acids. The germline V gene has CDR1 SGHVS and CDR2 FQNEAQ. Overall study findings and caveats: Repertoires were sampled only after the peak T cell response.

This clone was seen just once. Its matching antigen is unknown. This TCR came from an adult in good health. V usage is TRBV7-8 and J usage is TRBJ2-7; 8 bases fit TRBD1. The material was peripheral blood, obtained on day 0 of AZD1222 vaccination. The CDR3 coding sequence is TGTGCCAGCAGCTTAGGGGGGACAGGTACTTACGAGCAGTACTTC. Protein: CASSLGGTGTYEQYF.